The clone carrying this TCR beta chain showed up just once. Its antigen remains unknown. Germline V gene lookup returns CDR1 LGHDT and CDR2 YNNKEL (reference sequence). This CDR3 comprises 15 residues. The ends were cut back, 2 bases at V and 0 bases at J, with 10 bases in the middle. The data are from a study of T cell responses to AZD1222 COVID-19 vaccine. Whole-study results and caveats: Clonal diversity was possibly underestimated, and white British individuals and females predominated among donors. Regions 160-218 and 743-854 held dominance among vaccine-associated CD4 TCRs, which spanned spike. Among spike-specific TCRs, nearly half reportedly target unmutated variant regions.

Profiling relied on immunoSEQ multiplex PCR, and the TCRdb table lists in-frame clones only, not all of them. The sample carries 58,000 or so clones, approximately 86% recorded once. Recipients boosted at about 4 weeks or about 12 weeks are pooled. The sequence was obtained from an adult who received the AZD1222 COVID-19 vaccine. The sequences come from peripheral blood, collected 28 days after the second AZD1222 dose. The chain couples TRBV3-1 (or the pseudogene TRBV3-2) to TRBJ1-2; maybe TRBD1 (6 bases). The CDR3 protein is CASSQRPGANYGYTF. In DNA, the CDR3 is TGTGCCAGCAGCCAAAGGCCAGGGGCTAACTATGGCTACACCTTC.